A selection of T cell receptor beta chains follows, all from one sample in a study of T cells in Graves' hyperthyroidism and ophthalmopathy. MiXCR, run by TCRdb on the multiplex PCR reads, gives a single entry per CDR3 protein. The sample gives a few hundred thousand distinct CDR3 sequences, over 15% of which show up once; approximately 57% is in the top ten. Sequencing was performed on blood. Receptor source: a woman in her sixties or seventies with Graves' ophthalmopathy. Both conserved end residues are trimmed from each CDR3. Fields, in order: clone size, J gene, V gene, CDR3 protein. Expanded clones get a size class; other rows say once, few or many, or leave the size out.

clone size: many
J gene: TRBJ2-7
V gene: TRBV20-1
CDR3 protein: SARGLGQGSYEQY

clone size: few
J gene: TRBJ2-2
V gene: TRBV27
CDR3 protein: ASSFGPWELF

clone size: NA
J gene: TRBJ2-5
V gene: TRBV5-1
CDR3 protein: ASSLSGQPRGEKETQY

clone size: few
J gene: TRBJ1-2
V gene: TRBV20-1
CDR3 protein: RGTATNYGYT

clone size: NA
J gene: TRBJ1-6
V gene: TRBV10-2
CDR3 protein: ASGRQGSFPFNSPLH

clone size: few
J gene: TRBJ2-2
V gene: TRBV27
CDR3 protein: ASSSRTATTGASGELF

clone size: many
J gene: TRBJ2-2
V gene: TRBV20-1
CDR3 protein: SAREVLARTGELF

clone size: NA
J gene: TRBJ1-2
V gene: TRBV27
CDR3 protein: ASSLLAPESYGYT

clone size: many
J gene: TRBJ1-2
V gene: TRBV5-8
CDR3 protein: ASSLAGGTGKLGGYT

clone size: many
J gene: TRBJ2-2
V gene: TRBV28
CDR3 protein: AIGAGGELF

clone size: NA
J gene: TRBJ2-7
V gene: TRBV10-3
CDR3 protein: AISASQTGTGGEQY

clone size: NA
J gene: TRBJ1-5
V gene: TRBV7-6
CDR3 protein: ASSPSEQGRNQPQH

clone size: NA
J gene: TRBJ1-5
V gene: TRBV7-9
CDR3 protein: ASSKGQGNDQPQH

clone size: many
J gene: TRBJ2-3
V gene: TRBV18
CDR3 protein: ASSPGVADTQY

clone size: NA
J gene: TRBJ1-6
V gene: TRBV6-1
CDR3 protein: ASSQVRDSPLH

clone size: NA
J gene: TRBJ2-3
V gene: TRBV10-3
CDR3 protein: ASNRPAADTQY

clone size: many
J gene: TRBJ2-1
V gene: TRBV20-1
CDR3 protein: SAPGQGGNEQF

clone size: NA
J gene: TRBJ2-1
V gene: TRBV9
CDR3 protein: ASNTGGNEQF

clone size: many
J gene: TRBJ2-1
V gene: TRBV6-2/TRBV6-3
CDR3 protein: ASSYRGLAGPNVGEQF

clone size: many
J gene: TRBJ2-3
V gene: TRBV15
CDR3 protein: ATSRERGERTDTQY

clone size: few
J gene: TRBJ2-1
V gene: TRBV6-1
CDR3 protein: ASSEEARGNEQF

clone size: few
J gene: TRBJ1-2
V gene: TRBV7-6
CDR3 protein: ASSLVSGTGVDGYT

clone size: NA
J gene: TRBJ2-7
V gene: TRBV20-1
CDR3 protein: SAWDRNYEQY

clone size: few
J gene: TRBJ2-3
V gene: TRBV24-1
CDR3 protein: ATSDARVSTQY

clone size: few
J gene: TRBJ2-7
V gene: TRBV6-1
CDR3 protein: ASSPTWAVTYEQY

clone size: many
J gene: TRBJ2-3
V gene: TRBV20-1
CDR3 protein: SARDHGHTQY

clone size: few
J gene: TRBJ1-3
V gene: TRBV20-1
CDR3 protein: SAAQGHTIY

clone size: many
J gene: TRBJ2-2
V gene: TRBV20-1
CDR3 protein: SARGMTGQRTGELF

clone size: NA
J gene: TRBJ2-7
V gene: TRBV10-3
CDR3 protein: AISRDSTYEQY

clone size: NA
J gene: TRBJ1-5
V gene: TRBV4-2
CDR3 protein: ASSQESGLDQPQH

clone size: many
J gene: TRBJ1-3
V gene: TRBV20-1
CDR3 protein: SATPGVGNTIY

clone size: NA
J gene: TRBJ2-7
V gene: TRBV4-3
CDR3 protein: ASSPLPGGGYEQY

clone size: many
J gene: TRBJ1-6
V gene: TRBV3-1
CDR3 protein: ASSQIGDSPLH

clone size: many
J gene: TRBJ2-5
V gene: TRBV5-8
CDR3 protein: ASSLATVQETQY

clone size: many
J gene: TRBJ2-7
V gene: TRBV27
CDR3 protein: ASSSGGRGFDEQY

clone size: few
J gene: TRBJ2-1
V gene: TRBV19
CDR3 protein: ASSIDFGWQSSYNEQF

clone size: few
J gene: TRBJ1-1
V gene: TRBV5-4
CDR3 protein: ASSFGGSLGPNTEAF

clone size: many
J gene: TRBJ2-7
V gene: TRBV5-1
CDR3 protein: ASSTDRGVYEQY

clone size: NA
J gene: TRBJ1-2
V gene: TRBV20-1
CDR3 protein: SARNSGTGDYGYT

clone size: NA
J gene: TRBJ2-7
V gene: TRBV30
CDR3 protein: AWVSRIPPYEQY

clone size: many
J gene: TRBJ2-5
V gene: TRBV30
CDR3 protein: AWSGGGSSRAQY

clone size: many
J gene: TRBJ2-1
V gene: TRBV6-1
CDR3 protein: ASCLQGYPYNEQF

clone size: many
J gene: TRBJ1-2
V gene: TRBV10-3
CDR3 protein: AISSGGYYGYT

clone size: many
J gene: TRBJ1-4
V gene: TRBV19
CDR3 protein: ASSPREEKLF

clone size: many
J gene: TRBJ2-6
V gene: TRBV7-2
CDR3 protein: ASSPLSGANVLT

clone size: many
J gene: TRBJ2-7
V gene: TRBV18
CDR3 protein: ASSPGGRLEQY

clone size: many
J gene: TRBJ1-6
V gene: TRBV3-1
CDR3 protein: ASSAGTGAGSPLH

clone size: many
J gene: TRBJ1-4
V gene: TRBV18
CDR3 protein: ASSPGTVREKLF

clone size: NA
J gene: TRBJ2-2
V gene: TRBV24-1
CDR3 protein: ATSDAPGTGNAGELF

clone size: few
J gene: TRBJ2-1
V gene: TRBV7-9
CDR3 protein: ASSRKPGGSEQF

clone size: many
J gene: TRBJ2-3
V gene: TRBV18
CDR3 protein: ASRSAADSDTQY

clone size: NA
J gene: TRBJ2-3
V gene: TRBV4-1
CDR3 protein: ASSQDSIGVGQDTQY

clone size: many
J gene: TRBJ1-2
V gene: TRBV6-5
CDR3 protein: ASSYSQVPSLDYGYT

clone size: many
J gene: TRBJ1-1
V gene: TRBV2
CDR3 protein: ASSEQGLNTEAF

clone size: NA
J gene: TRBJ2-7
V gene: TRBV20-1
CDR3 protein: SAQDRPYEQY

clone size: many
J gene: TRBJ1-1
V gene: TRBV6-2/TRBV6-3
CDR3 protein: ASSYKQGFDEAF

clone size: many
J gene: TRBJ2-7
V gene: TRBV30
CDR3 protein: AWSLRDMGYEQY

clone size: many
J gene: TRBJ2-3
V gene: TRBV28
CDR3 protein: ASRLGQGGVATQY

clone size: many
J gene: TRBJ2-5
V gene: TRBV11-2
CDR3 protein: ASSVGTGLQETQY

clone size: few
J gene: TRBJ1-5
V gene: TRBV6-1
CDR3 protein: ASSRGPDSNQPQH